These T cell receptor beta chains were read from a single sample in a study of T cells in Graves' hyperthyroidism and ophthalmopathy. Each CDR3 protein is one row after TCRdb ran MiXCR on the multiplex PCR reads. The sample has a few hundred thousand distinct CDR3 sequences, about 12% seen once. Sequencing was performed on blood. These TCRs come from a woman aged 18-29 years with Graves' hyperthyroidism. CDR3s include the opening cysteine and the closing phenylalanine or tryptophan. The D gene is left open where the match is weak. Not all rows give a size; the values are once, few, many and, for expanded clones, a class.

cdr3_nt cdr3_aa clone_size j_call v_call d_call cdr3_length
TGTGCCAGCAGCTTAGGTCGGGGAGTGGGGCAGCCCCAGCATTTT CASSLGRGVGQPQHF . TRBJ1-5 TRBV7-2 . 15
TGTGCCAGCACCGGGGGGCCCAATCAGCCCCAGCATTTT CASTGGPNQPQHF many TRBJ1-5 TRBV6-1 . 13
TGTGCCAGCAGCACGGGACAGGGGGCTGGGGCCAACGTCCTGACTTTC CASSTGQGAGANVLTF . TRBJ2-6 TRBV5-6 TRBD1 16
TGTGCCAGCAGTGCTCAGGGCCCTGGGTACGAGCAGTACTTC CASSAQGPGYEQYF many TRBJ2-7 TRBV12-3/TRBV12-4 . 14
TGTGCCAGCTCACCGGTGGAGGGGTTACAAGAGACCCAGTACTTC CASSPVEGLQETQYF many TRBJ2-5 TRBV18 . 15
TGCAGTGCTAGAGATCAAGGAAGGTTCTCTGAAGCTTTCTTT CSARDQGRFSEAFF . TRBJ1-1 TRBV20-1 . 14
TGTGCCAGCAGAGAAGTAACCGCGAACACCGGGGAGCTGTTTTTT CASREVTANTGELFF many TRBJ2-2 TRBV6-2/TRBV6-3 . 15
TGTGCCAGCAGCCAACTCAATGAGCAGTTCTTC CASSQLNEQFF many TRBJ2-1 TRBV3-1 . 11
TGTGCCAGCAGACGAGTGATATCCGGGACAGCAAGAGGAGAGACCCAGTACTTC CASRRVISGTARGETQYF many TRBJ2-5 TRBV27 TRBD1 18
TGCAGTGCTAGCGACGGGGGAAGCGGGAGCAGCAAAAACATTCAGTACTTC CSASDGGSGSSKNIQYF many TRBJ2-4 TRBV20-1 TRBD2 17
TGTGCCAGCAGCGTATACCTAAACCCCGAGAAAGGCTACACCTTC CASSVYLNPEKGYTF many TRBJ1-2 TRBV9 . 15
TGTGCCAGCGGAATTCCTGACAGGGGGACGGGCACTGAAGCTTTCTTT CASGIPDRGTGTEAFF many TRBJ1-1 TRBV27 TRBD1 16
TGTGCCAGCAGTGCCGACAGGGGTTCCTACGAGCAGTACTTC CASSADRGSYEQYF many TRBJ2-7 TRBV2 TRBD1 14
TGTGCCAGCAGTGCAGGGGAGACTGAAGCTTTCTTT CASSAGETEAFF many TRBJ1-1 TRBV2 . 12
TGTGCCAGCAGCTTTGGCAGGGGGATAGAGAATCGGCCCCAGCATTTT CASSFGRGIENRPQHF few TRBJ1-5 TRBV5-5 TRBD1 16
TGTGCCAGCAGCTCGTGGACTAGCGGGGAAAACATTCAGTACTTC CASSSWTSGENIQYF many TRBJ2-4 TRBV7-2 TRBD2 15
TGTGCCAGCAGCGTACAGTCCGGCCTGAGCTCTGGAAACACCATATATTTT CASSVQSGLSSGNTIYF . TRBJ1-3 TRBV7-6 . 17
TGTGCCAGCAGCTTGAGGTTTCGGGAGCAGTTCTTC CASSLRFREQFF few TRBJ2-1 TRBV5-4 . 12
TGCAGTGCCCCCCGGACAGGGATATACGAGCAGTACTTC CSAPRTGIYEQYF . TRBJ2-7 TRBV20-1 TRBD1 13
TGTGCCATCAGTGAGTCGGCCCTAGCGGGAGGGGACGAGCAGTACTTC CAISESALAGGDEQYF many TRBJ2-7 TRBV10-3 TRBD2 16
TGTGCCAGCAGCTTAACCCCCCGACGGGCCTACGAGCAGTACTTC CASSLTPRRAYEQYF many TRBJ2-7 TRBV7-3 . 15
TGCGCCAGCAACCTCGGACTAAACACCGGGGAGCTGTTTTTT CASNLGLNTGELFF few TRBJ2-2 TRBV5-1 . 14
TGTGCCAGTAGTACCCTAGCGACGAACACCGGGGGGCTGTTTTTT CASSTLATNTGGLFF . TRBJ2-2 TRBV19 . 15
TGTGCCATCAGTGGATTGGAAGGGGACACTGAAGCTTTCTTT CAISGLEGDTEAFF few TRBJ1-1 TRBV10-3 . 14
TGCAGCGCCAAGGACATTTACACTGAAGCTTTCTTT CSAKDIYTEAFF many TRBJ1-1 TRBV29-1 . 12
TGCAGTGCCGCGAAGGGGCTAGTCGTTGCAGATACGCAGTATTTT CSAAKGLVVADTQYF many TRBJ2-3 TRBV20-1 . 15
TGCAGTGCTAGTGGGGGCCAAGGCTATGGCTACACCTTC CSASGGQGYGYTF many TRBJ1-2 TRBV20-1 . 13
TGTGCCAGCACCGGGAGACAGGGGCCCAATCAGCCCCAGCATTTT CASTGRQGPNQPQHF many TRBJ1-5 TRBV2 TRBD1 15
TGTGCCAGCAGTTTACTTTCCGGGAGGGCCATTAGCGAGCAGTACTTC CASSLLSGRAISEQYF . TRBJ2-7 TRBV27 TRBD2 16
TGTGCCAGCAGTTATGGGACAGGGGCGAACAATGAGCAGTTCTTC CASSYGTGANNEQFF many TRBJ2-1 TRBV6-2/TRBV6-3 TRBD1 15
TGTGCCAGCAGTTTAGCTAGCGGGAAGGCCTACGAGCAGTACTTC CASSLASGKAYEQYF . TRBJ2-7 TRBV28 TRBD2 15
TGTGCCAGCAGCCAAAATCCGTTTTTCGACGGACAGCTCTTCAACTCCTACGAGCAGTACTTC CASSQNPFFDGQLFNSYEQYF . TRBJ2-7 TRBV14 . 21
TGTGCCACCAGTGAGCGCGGGGTGGACAATGAGCAGTTCTTC CATSERGVDNEQFF many TRBJ2-1 TRBV24-1 . 14
TGTGCCAGCAGTTACTCGTATAGACAGGGAACGAACACCGGGGAGCTGTTTTTT CASSYSYRQGTNTGELFF . TRBJ2-2 TRBV6-5 TRBD1 18
TGTGCCACCGAAGGGTACAGAGCGAACACCATATATTTT CATEGYRANTIYF . TRBJ1-3 TRBV10-3 . 13
TGTGCCAGCAGCCAGAAAAGGCGGACAGGATACTCCTACGAGCAGTACTTC CASSQKRRTGYSYEQYF . TRBJ2-7 TRBV3-1 TRBD1 17
TGTGCCAGCAGCCCGGGCCGGGGAGTCGGAACCGGGGAGCTGTTTTTT CASSPGRGVGTGELFF few TRBJ2-2 TRBV7-9 . 16
TGTGCCAGCAGCCTGGCCCGTTTGAGCTCCTACAATGAGCAGTTCTTC CASSLARLSSYNEQFF many TRBJ2-1 TRBV7-8 . 16
TGTGCCAGCAGCTCCGGGACACCTTTACACGGGGAGCTGTTTTTT CASSSGTPLHGELFF few TRBJ2-2 TRBV7-3 . 15
TGTGCCAGCAGTTTTGTTCTAGGGGGGAACAACTATGGCTACACCTTC CASSFVLGGNNYGYTF many TRBJ1-2 TRBV28 . 16
TGTGCCAGCAGCTTATTAGACCTGAACACCGGGGAGCTGTTTTTT CASSLLDLNTGELFF many TRBJ2-2 TRBV7-3 . 15
TGTGCCAGCAGTAGGCAGGGTACTGGGGCCAACGTCCTGACTTTC CASSRQGTGANVLTF many TRBJ2-6 TRBV28 . 15